Following are 6 T cell receptor beta chains from one sample sequenced in a study of blood T cell repertoires in COVID-19. Assay: immunoSEQ multiplex PCR; the TCRdb copy retains only in-frame clones and omits some. This table has some 250,000 clones, about 90% appearing once. Source material: peripheral blood. These receptors all come from a woman aged 30 to 39 with COVID-19, enrolled during active disease.

The chain links TRBV3-1 (or the pseudogene TRBV3-2) to TRBJ2-5; D gene unclear. In germline, CDR1 is LGHDT, CDR2 YNNKEL (reference sequence). The CDR3 extends over 12 amino acids. Trimming removed 6 bases from V and 5 bases from J, with 10 bases in between. CDR3 DNA: TGTGCCAGCAGACGACTTCGGGAGACCCAGTACTTC. Translating gives CASRRLRETQYF.

The chain couples TRBV18 to TRBJ2-7, with 7 bases fitting TRBD2. After removal of 4 bases from V and 3 bases from J, the junction contained 6 bases not matched to a gene. From germline, CDR1 is KGHSH and CDR2 LQKENI. The CDR3 extends over 14 amino acids. DNA of the CDR3: TGTGCCAGCTCACTCGGACTAGAAGGCTACGAGCAGTACTTC. This sequence encodes CASSLGLEGYEQYF.

The V call is TRBV28, the J call TRBJ2-2; D is unclear. Deletions cut 4 bases from V and 2 bases from J, with 5 bases between. Germline CDR1 and CDR2: MDHEN and SYDVKM. This CDR3 spans 13 amino acids. The CDR3 nucleotides are TGTGCCAGCAGTTCCCATAACACCGGGGAGCTGTTTTTT. This sequence encodes CASSSHNTGELFF.

J is TRBJ1-4 and V is TRBV19, with TRBD1 as a possible D gene (5 bases). Germline V gene sequence: CDR1 LNHDA, CDR2 SQIVND (reference sequence). The germline V and J ends were trimmed by 2 bases and 7 bases, with 8 bases remaining between them. The CDR3 loop spans 13 amino acids. The DNA of the CDR3 is TGTGCCAGTAGTATATGGGGCCCTGAAAAACTGTTTTTT. It is translated as CASSIWGPEKLFF.

The J gene is TRBJ2-7, the V gene TRBV7-9; TRBD2 is a possible D gene (5 bases). The CDR3 runs to 13 residues. Germline-derived CDR1 and CDR2 are SEHNR and FQNEAQ (reference sequence). Deletions cut 7 bases from V and 0 bases from J, with 10 bases between. The CDR3 here is CASMKGLSYEQYF. The CDR3 DNA is TGTGCCAGCATGAAAGGACTCTCCTACGAGCAGTACTTC. The whole variable domain, filled in from reference TRBV7-9 and TRBJ2-7, reads DTGVSQNPRHKITKRGQNVTFRCDPISEHNRLYWYRQTLGQGPEFLTYFQNEAQLEKSRLLSDRFSAERPKGSFSTLEIQRTEQGDSAMYLCASMKGLSYEQYFGPGTRLTVT.

This clone was counted a single time. The CDR3 DNA follows: TGCGCCAGCAGCTACTGGGACAGTGGTGATCAGCCCCAGCATTTT. Its translation is CASSYWDSGDQPQHF. V gene TRBV4-1 combines with J gene TRBJ1-5; 7 bases match TRBD1. The germline gives CDR1 MGHRA, CDR2 YSYEKL. V lost 5 bases, J lost 5 bases, and 9 bases stayed unmatched. The CDR3 spans 15 residues.